One sample yielded the 20 T cell receptor beta chains listed below, sequenced in a study of blood T cell repertoires in COVID-19. Here immunoSEQ multiplex PCR was the method, and the copy in TCRdb shows in-frame clones only, minus some. Of a few hundred thousand clones listed, 80% to 90% are singletons. The sample taken for sequencing was PBMCs or T cells enriched from blood (not recorded which). The origin of the receptors is a woman aged 50 to 60 who had recovered from COVID-19.

This chain links TRBV7-8 with TRBJ2-7; 8 bases match TRBD1. This CDR3 is built from 14 residues. CDR1 SGHVS and CDR2 FQNEAQ come from the germline V gene. Trimming took 3 bases from V and 0 from J; bases not matched to a gene: 1. The CDR3 DNA sequence: TGTGCCAGCAGCTTTGACAGGGGCTCCTACGAGCAGTACTTC. This translates into CASSFDRGSYEQYF.

The chain carries TRBV5-4 and TRBJ2-6; D might be TRBD2 (5 bases). Germline V gene data show CDR1 as SGHNT and CDR2 as YYREEE (reference sequence). Between the trimmed V and J ends, which lost 7 bases and 3 bases, there was a span of 11 bases. This CDR3 region has 14 residues. The CDR3 DNA sequence: TGTGCCAGCCACGAGGGTGATGGGGCCAACGTCCTGACTTTC. Translating gives CASHEGDGANVLTF.

In this sample, this clone turned up once. The J gene is TRBJ2-5, the V gene TRBV12-3 or TRBV12-4, with a tentative D call TRBD1 (7 bases). The CDR3 extends over 12 amino acids. The germline V and J ends were trimmed by 5 bases and 4 bases, with 8 bases remaining between them. The CDR3 bases are TGTGCCAGCAGTCAGGGGGGAGAGACCCAGTACTTC. Translating gives CASSQGGETQYF.

The chain links TRBV2 to TRBJ2-1; 7 nucleotides agree with TRBD2. Per germline, CDR1 SNHLY and CDR2 FYNNEI. Losses at the gene ends were 1 base for V and 9 bases for J; bases not matched to a gene: 3. This CDR3 has 13 residues. CDR3 coding DNA: TGTGCCAGCAGTGAAGTTCTAGCGGCTGAGCAGTTCTTC. Protein sequence: CASSEVLAAEQFF.

The V and J genes are TRBV28 and TRBJ1-1; TRBD1 matches 8 bases. Germline CDR1 and CDR2: MDHEN and SYDVKM. V dropped 0 bases and J dropped 7; count of bases not matched to a gene: 4. The CDR3 consists of 14 residues. CDR3 nucleotide sequence: TGTGCCAGCAGTTTATGGACAGGGGCTAATGAAGCTTTCTTT. It yields the protein CASSLWTGANEAFF. The full variable domain, with the rest looked up from reference TRBV28 and TRBJ1-1, is DVKVTQSSRYLVKRTGEKVFLECVQDMDHENMFWYRQDPGLGLRLIYFSYDVKMKEKGDIPEGYSVSREKKERFSLILESASTNQTSMYLCASSLWTGANEAFFGQGTRLTVV.

In nucleotides, the CDR3 is TGTGCCAGCAGCCAAGGACTCTCTGGGGCCAACGTCCTGACTTTC. It translates to CASSQGLSGANVLTF. This chain uses TRBV4-2 with TRBJ2-6; no clear D. Germline CDR1 reads LGHNA; CDR2 reads YNFKEQ. V was clipped by 1 base and J by 0 bases, with 4 bases between them. The CDR3 has 15 amino acids.

The J gene is TRBJ1-2, the V gene TRBV10-3, with TRBD1 identical over 7 bases. Trimming removed 10 bases from V and 2 bases from J; junction bases left unmatched: 7. Germline values: CDR1 ENHRY, CDR2 SYGVKD. The CDR3 extends over 13 amino acids. In DNA form, the CDR3 reads TGTGCCACCAGGGGACAGAGCAACTATGGCTACACCTTC. Protein product: CATRGQSNYGYTF.

The chain has TRBV2 and TRBJ2-7; possibly TRBD1 for D (5 bases). The CDR3 sequence is 12 residues long. Germline-derived CDR1 and CDR2 are SNHLY and FYNNEI. With 3 bases removed from V and 2 bases from J, the gap between germline ends came to 5 bases. CDR3 in DNA: TGTGCCAGCAGTGACAGGGCCTACGAGCAGTACTTC. This translates into CASSDRAYEQYF.

The rearrangement uses TRBV6-2 or TRBV6-3 and TRBJ2-5, with 7 bases lining up with TRBD2. Germline trimming cut 6 bases from V and 2 bases from J; bases unmatched to any gene: 9. CDR3 length equals 15 residues. CDR1 is MNHEY, CDR2 SVGEGT, per germline. The CDR3 protein is CASSRQAGTQETQYF. CDR3 nucleotide sequence: TGTGCCAGCAGCCGCCAAGCGGGAACGCAAGAGACCCAGTACTTC.

As to this clone: An end of the junction does not agree with germline; a read error may underlie this. The chain links TRBV7-9 to TRBJ1-4; D gene unclear. CDR1 is SEHNR and CDR2 is FQNEAQ in the germline V gene (reference sequence). This CDR3 spans 15 amino acids. The CDR3 DNA reads as TGTGCCACCAGCCTAGGTCAGGCAACTAATGAAAAACTGTTTTTT. It specifies CATSLGQATNEKLFF.

This chain uses TRBV9 with TRBJ2-3; tentative D call: TRBD1 (5 bases). Germline V gene data show CDR1 as SGDLS and CDR2 as YYNGEE. V was pared by 0 bases and J by 0 bases, with 11 bases between. This CDR3 has 16 amino acids. The CDR3 protein is CASSVARTRSTDTQYF. CDR3 nucleotides: TGTGCCAGCAGCGTAGCTCGGACACGTAGCACAGATACGCAGTATTTT. Full variable domain (remainder filled in from reference TRBV9 and TRBJ2-3): DSGVTQTPKHLITATGQRVTLRCSPRSGDLSVYWYQQSLDQGLQFLIQYYNGEERAKGNILERFSAQQFPDLHSELNLSSLELGDSALYFCASSVARTRSTDTQYFGPGTRLTVL.

This clone was picked up one time. CDR3 coding DNA: TGTGCCAGCAGTTACTCGGCGGGAGGGCCAGAGACCCAGTACTTC. Protein: CASSYSAGGPETQYF. The genes are TRBV6-5 and TRBJ2-5; TRBD2 matches at 9 bases. The CDR3 length is 15 residues. V lost 0 bases, J lost 4 bases, and 3 bases stayed unmatched. Germline V lookup: CDR1 MNHEY, CDR2 SVGAGI.

The rearrangement uses TRBV6-5 and TRBJ2-2; perhaps TRBD1 as D (5 bases). V was pared by 5 bases and J by 7 bases, with 14 bases between. The CDR3 spans 14 residues. CDR1 is MNHEY, CDR2 SVGAGI, per germline. Here the CDR3 reads CASSRPPGNGELFF. The CDR3 DNA reads TGTGCCAGCAGTAGACCCCCAGGGAACGGGGAGCTGTTTTTT.

The genes are TRBV24-1 and TRBJ2-2; TRBD2 aligns across 8 bases. CDR1 is KGHDR and CDR2 is SFDVKD in the germline V gene. This CDR3 has 14 amino acids. The junction had 9 bases not matched to a gene; V was cut back by 10 bases and J by 6 bases. The chain's CDR3 is CATPGTRFAGELFF. The CDR3 nucleotides are TGTGCCACGCCCGGGACTAGGTTCGCCGGGGAGCTGTTTTTT.

The chain carries TRBV7-9 and TRBJ1-6; 8 bases map to TRBD1. Per germline, CDR1 SEHNR and CDR2 FQNEAQ (reference sequence). J lost 8 bases, V lost 3 bases, and 3 bases had no gene match. The CDR3 totals 14 residues. The CDR3 loop reads CASSFRDRYSPLHF. The CDR3 DNA follows: TGTGCCAGCAGCTTCCGGGACAGGTATTCACCCCTCCACTTT.

The rearrangement uses TRBV9 and TRBJ2-2; TRBD1 aligns across 12 bases. The CDR3 loop spans 19 amino acids. CDR1 and CDR2 (germline): SGDLS, YYNGEE. With V trimmed by 1 base and J by 3 bases, 10 bases remained unmatched. The CDR3 DNA reads as TGTGCCAGCAGCGTAAGGGCAGGGGGACAGGGGGCGTACACCGGGGAGCTGTTTTTT. Amino acid sequence: CASSVRAGGQGAYTGELFF.

This sequence joins TRBV4-1 and TRBJ1-6; unclear D gene. Per the germline V gene, CDR1 is MGHRA and CDR2 is YSYEKL. Trimming shortened V by 1 base and J by 0 bases, and 10 bases separated the two germline ends. The CDR3 sequence is 17 residues long. The CDR3 sequence is CASSQALPSSYNSPLHF. The CDR3 nucleotides are TGCGCCAGCAGCCAAGCCCTCCCCAGCTCCTATAATTCACCCCTCCACTTT.

The chain is built from TRBV10-2 and TRBJ2-1; TRBD2 matches 8 bases. Germline CDR1 is WSHSY and CDR2 is SAAADI. This CDR3 region has 13 residues. The V and J ends lost 10 bases and 8 bases, in that order; junction bases with no gene match: 10. The DNA for the CDR3 is TGCGCCACCTCTTCCGGGACTAGTTATGAGCAGTTCTTC. This sequence encodes CATSSGTSYEQFF.

This rearrangement joins TRBV18 to TRBJ1-1, with TRBD1 as a possible D gene (6 bases). CDR1 is KGHSH, CDR2 LQKENI, per germline. The CDR3 loop spans 14 amino acids. The V end was cut by 5 bases, the J end by 0 bases, with 10 bases between. In nucleotides, the CDR3 is TGTGCCAGCTCATTCGGACAGTTGAACACTGAAGCTTTCTTT. It translates to CASSFGQLNTEAFF.

This chain uses TRBV3-1 (or the pseudogene TRBV3-2) with TRBJ2-7; 9 bases map to TRBD2. Trimming removed 3 bases from V and 2 bases from J; junction bases left unmatched: 8. CDR1 and CDR2 (germline): LGHDT, YNNKEL (reference sequence). This CDR3 is built from 16 residues. Here the CDR3 DNA reads TGTGCCAGCAGCCACCTCACGGCGGGAGGGCCCTACGAGCAGTACTTC. Its translation: CASSHLTAGGPYEQYF.